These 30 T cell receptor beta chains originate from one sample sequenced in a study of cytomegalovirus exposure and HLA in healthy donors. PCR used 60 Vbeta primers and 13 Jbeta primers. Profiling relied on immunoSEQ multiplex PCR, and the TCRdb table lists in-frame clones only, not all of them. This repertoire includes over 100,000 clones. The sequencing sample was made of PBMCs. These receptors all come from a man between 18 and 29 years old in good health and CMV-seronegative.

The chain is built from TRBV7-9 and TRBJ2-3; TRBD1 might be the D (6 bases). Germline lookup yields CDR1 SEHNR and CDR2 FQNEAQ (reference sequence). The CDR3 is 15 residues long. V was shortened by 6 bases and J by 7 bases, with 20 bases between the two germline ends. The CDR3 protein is CASRPVTEGVNTQYF. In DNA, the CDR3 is TGTGCCAGCAGGCCCGTAACAGAGGGGGTGAATACGCAGTATTTT.

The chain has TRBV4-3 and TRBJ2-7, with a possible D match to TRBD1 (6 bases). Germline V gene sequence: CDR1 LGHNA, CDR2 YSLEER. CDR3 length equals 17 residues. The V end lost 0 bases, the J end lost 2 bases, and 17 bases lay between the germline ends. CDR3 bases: TGCGCCAGCAGCCAAGATCGGTGGCAGGGGAAGGCCTACGAGCAGTACTTC. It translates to CASSQDRWQGKAYEQYF.

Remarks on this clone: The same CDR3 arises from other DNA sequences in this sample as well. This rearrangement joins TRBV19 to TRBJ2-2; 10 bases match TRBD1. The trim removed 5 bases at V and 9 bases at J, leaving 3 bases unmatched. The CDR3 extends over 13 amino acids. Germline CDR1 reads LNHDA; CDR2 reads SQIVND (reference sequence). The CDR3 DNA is TGTGCCAGTAGTCGGACAGGGGGACGGGAGCTGTTTTTT. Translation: CASSRTGGRELFF.

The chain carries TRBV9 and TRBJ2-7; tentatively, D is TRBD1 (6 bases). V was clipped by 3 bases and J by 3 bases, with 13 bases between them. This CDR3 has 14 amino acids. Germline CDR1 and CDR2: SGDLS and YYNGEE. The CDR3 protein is CASSADRSSYEQYF. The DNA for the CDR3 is TGTGCCAGCAGCGCCGACAGGTCTAGCTACGAGCAGTACTTC.

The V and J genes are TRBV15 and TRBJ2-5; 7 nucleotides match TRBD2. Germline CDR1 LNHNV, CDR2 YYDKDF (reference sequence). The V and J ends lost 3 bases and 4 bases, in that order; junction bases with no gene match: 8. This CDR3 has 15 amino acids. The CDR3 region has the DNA TGTGCCACCAGCAGGGACCGAACGGGAGGAGAGACCCAGTACTTC. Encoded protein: CATSRDRTGGETQYF.

Written as DNA, the CDR3 is TGTGCCAGCAGCCGCCCCCAGCGAGAGCAGTTCTTC. Its protein is CASSRPQREQFF. J is TRBJ2-1 and V is TRBV7-2; unclear D gene. CDR3 size: 12 residues. Deletions cut 5 bases from V and 10 bases from J, with 12 bases between. In germline, CDR1 is SGHTA, CDR2 FQGNSA.

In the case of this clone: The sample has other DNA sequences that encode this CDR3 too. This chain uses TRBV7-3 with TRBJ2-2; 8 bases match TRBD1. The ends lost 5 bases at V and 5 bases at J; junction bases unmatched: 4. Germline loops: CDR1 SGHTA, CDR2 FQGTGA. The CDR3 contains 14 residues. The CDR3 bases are TGTGCCAGCAGCACCACAGGGGGGACCGGGGAGCTGTTTTTT. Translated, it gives CASSTTGGTGELFF. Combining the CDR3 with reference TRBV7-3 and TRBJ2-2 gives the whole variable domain GAGVSQTPSNKVTEKGKYVELRCDPISGHTALYWYRQSLGQGPEFLIYFQGTGAADDSGLPNDRFFAVRPEGSVSTLKIQRTERGDSAVYLCASSTTGGTGELFFGEGSRLTVL.

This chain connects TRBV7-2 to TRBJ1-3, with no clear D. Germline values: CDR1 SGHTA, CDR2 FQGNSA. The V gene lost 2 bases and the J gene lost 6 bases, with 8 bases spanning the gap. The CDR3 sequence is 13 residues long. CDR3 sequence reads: CASSLNRVNTIYF. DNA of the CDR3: TGTGCCAGCAGCTTAAATCGGGTAAACACCATATATTTT.

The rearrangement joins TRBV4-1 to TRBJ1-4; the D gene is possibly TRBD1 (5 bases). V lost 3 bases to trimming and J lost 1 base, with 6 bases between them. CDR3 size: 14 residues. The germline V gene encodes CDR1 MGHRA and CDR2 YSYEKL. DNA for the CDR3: TGCGCCAGCAGCCAGGGGGGAACTAATGAAAAACTGTTTTTT. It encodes CASSQGGTNEKLFF.

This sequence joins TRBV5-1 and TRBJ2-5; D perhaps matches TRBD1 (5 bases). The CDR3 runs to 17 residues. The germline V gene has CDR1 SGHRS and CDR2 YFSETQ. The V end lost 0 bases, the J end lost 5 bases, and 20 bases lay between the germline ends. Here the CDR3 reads CASSLAGLTGLGETQYF. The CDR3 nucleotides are TGCGCCAGCAGCTTGGCCGGCTTAACAGGCCTTGGGGAGACCCAGTACTTC.

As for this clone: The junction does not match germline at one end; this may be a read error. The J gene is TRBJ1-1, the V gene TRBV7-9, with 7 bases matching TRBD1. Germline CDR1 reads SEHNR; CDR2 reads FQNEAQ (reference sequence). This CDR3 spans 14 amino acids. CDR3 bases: TGTGCCAGCAGCTTGACGACAGGGAACCCTGAAGCTTTCTTT. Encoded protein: CASSLTTGNPEAFF.

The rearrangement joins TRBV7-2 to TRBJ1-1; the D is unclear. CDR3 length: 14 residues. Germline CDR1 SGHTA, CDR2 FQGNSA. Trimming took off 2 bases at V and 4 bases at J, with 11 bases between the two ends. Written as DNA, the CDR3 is TGTGCCAGCAGCTTAATAGAGGCGGCCACTGAAGCTTTCTTT. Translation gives CASSLIEAATEAFF. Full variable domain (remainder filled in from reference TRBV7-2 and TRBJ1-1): GAGVSQSPSNKVTEKGKDVELRCDPISGHTALYWYRQSLGQGLEFLIYFQGNSAPDKSGLPSDRFSAERTGGSVSTLTIQRTQQEDSAVYLCASSLIEAATEAFFGQGTRLTVV.

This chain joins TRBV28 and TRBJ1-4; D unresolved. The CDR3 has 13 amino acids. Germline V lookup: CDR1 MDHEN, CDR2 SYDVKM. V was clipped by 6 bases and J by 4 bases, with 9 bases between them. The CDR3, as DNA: TGTGCCAGCAGCTTTCTCTATAATGAAAAACTGTTTTTT. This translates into CASSFLYNEKLFF.

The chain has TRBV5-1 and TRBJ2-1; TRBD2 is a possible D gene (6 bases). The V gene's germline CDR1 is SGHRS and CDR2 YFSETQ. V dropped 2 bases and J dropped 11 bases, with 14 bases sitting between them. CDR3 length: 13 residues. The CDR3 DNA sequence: TGCGCCAGCAGCTTCGATCGAGGGAGGAAGCAGTTCTTC. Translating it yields CASSFDRGRKQFF.

In DNA form, the CDR3 reads TGCGCCAGCAGCTTTCAGGGGGCGGGTTCACCCCTCCACTTT. It encodes CASSFQGAGSPLHF. J is TRBJ1-6 and V is TRBV5-1; 8 bases align to TRBD1. The trim removed 2 bases at V and 9 bases at J, leaving 4 bases unmatched. In germline, CDR1 is SGHRS, CDR2 YFSETQ. The CDR3 extends over 14 amino acids.

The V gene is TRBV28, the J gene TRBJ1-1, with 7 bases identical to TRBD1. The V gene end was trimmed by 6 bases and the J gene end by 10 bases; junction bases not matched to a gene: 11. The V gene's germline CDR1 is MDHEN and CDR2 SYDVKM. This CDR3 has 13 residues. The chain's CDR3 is CASSPGTAHIAFF. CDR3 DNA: TGTGCCAGCAGCCCAGGGACAGCGCATATAGCTTTCTTT.

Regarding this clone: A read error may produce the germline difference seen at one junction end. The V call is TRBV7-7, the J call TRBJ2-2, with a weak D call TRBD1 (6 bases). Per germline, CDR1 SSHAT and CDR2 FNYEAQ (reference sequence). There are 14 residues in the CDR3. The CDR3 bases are TGTGCTAGCAGCTTACGGCAGGGGACCGGGGAGCTGTTTTTT. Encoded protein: CASSLRQGTGELFF.

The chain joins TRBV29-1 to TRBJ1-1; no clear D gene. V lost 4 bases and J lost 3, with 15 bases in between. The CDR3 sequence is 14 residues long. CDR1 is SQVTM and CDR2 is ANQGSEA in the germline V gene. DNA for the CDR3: TGCAGCGTTGGTACTGGCAGCGCTTACACTGAAGCTTTCTTT. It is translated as CSVGTGSAYTEAFF. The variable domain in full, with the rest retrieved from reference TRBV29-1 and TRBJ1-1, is SAVISQKPSRDICQRGTSLTIQCQVDSQVTMMFWYRQQPGQSLTLIATANQGSEATYESGFVIDKFPISRPNLTFSTLTVSNMSPEDSSIYLCSVGTGSAYTEAFFGQGTRLTVV.

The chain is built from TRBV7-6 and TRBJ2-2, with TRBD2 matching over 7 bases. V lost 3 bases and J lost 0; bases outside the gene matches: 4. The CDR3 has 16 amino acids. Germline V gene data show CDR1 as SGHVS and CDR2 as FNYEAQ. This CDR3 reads CASSFLTSTNTGELFF. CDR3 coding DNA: TGTGCCAGCAGCTTTCTGACTAGCACGAACACCGGGGAGCTGTTTTTT.

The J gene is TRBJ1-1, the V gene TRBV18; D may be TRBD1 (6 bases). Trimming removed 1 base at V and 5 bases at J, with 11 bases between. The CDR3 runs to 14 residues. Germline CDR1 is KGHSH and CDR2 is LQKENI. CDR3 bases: TGTGCCAGCTCACCACGACAGGTGGGGACTGAAGCTTTCTTT. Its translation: CASSPRQVGTEAFF.

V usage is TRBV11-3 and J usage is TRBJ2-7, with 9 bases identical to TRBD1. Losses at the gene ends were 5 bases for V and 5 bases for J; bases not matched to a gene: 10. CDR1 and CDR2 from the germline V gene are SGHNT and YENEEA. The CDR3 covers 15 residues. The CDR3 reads CASSATGTGHDEQYF. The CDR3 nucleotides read TGTGCCAGCAGCGCCACCGGGACAGGGCATGACGAGCAGTACTTC. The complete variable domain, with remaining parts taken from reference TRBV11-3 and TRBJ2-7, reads EAGVVQSPRYKIIEKKQPVAFWCNPISGHNTLYWYLQNLGQGPELLIRYENEEAVDDSQLPKDRFSAERLKGVDSTLKIQPAELGDSAVYLCASSATGTGHDEQYFGPGTRLTVT.

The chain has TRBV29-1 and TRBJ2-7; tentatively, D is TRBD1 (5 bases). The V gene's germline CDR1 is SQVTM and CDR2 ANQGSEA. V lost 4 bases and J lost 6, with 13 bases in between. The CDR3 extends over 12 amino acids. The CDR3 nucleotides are TGCAGCGTTGTGTCAGGGCTCCGCGAGCAGTACTTC. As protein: CSVVSGLREQYF.

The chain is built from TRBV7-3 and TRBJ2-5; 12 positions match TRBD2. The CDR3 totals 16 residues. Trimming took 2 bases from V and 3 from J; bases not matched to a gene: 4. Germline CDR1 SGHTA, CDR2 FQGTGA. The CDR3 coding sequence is TGTGCCAGCAGCTTAGATACTAGCGGGAGGAAAGAGACCCAGTACTTC. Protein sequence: CASSLDTSGRKETQYF.

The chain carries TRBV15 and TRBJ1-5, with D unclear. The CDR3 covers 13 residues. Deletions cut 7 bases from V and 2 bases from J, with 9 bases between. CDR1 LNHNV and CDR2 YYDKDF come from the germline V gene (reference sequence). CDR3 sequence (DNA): TGTGCCACCACCCGTGTCGGCAATCAGCCCCAGCATTTT. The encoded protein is CATTRVGNQPQHF.

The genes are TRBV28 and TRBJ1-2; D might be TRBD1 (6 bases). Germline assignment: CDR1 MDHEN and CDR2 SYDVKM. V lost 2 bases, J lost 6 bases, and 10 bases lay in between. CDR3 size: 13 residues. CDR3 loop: CASSLRAGDGYTF. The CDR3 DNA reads TGTGCCAGCAGTTTAAGGGCAGGGGATGGCTACACCTTC.

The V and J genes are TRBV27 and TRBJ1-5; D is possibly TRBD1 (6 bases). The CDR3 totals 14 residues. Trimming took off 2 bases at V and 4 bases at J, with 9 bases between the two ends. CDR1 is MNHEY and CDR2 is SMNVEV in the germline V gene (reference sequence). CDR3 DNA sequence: TGTGCCAGCAGTTTAGTCGGGACAAATCAGCCCCAGCATTTT. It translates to CASSLVGTNQPQHF.

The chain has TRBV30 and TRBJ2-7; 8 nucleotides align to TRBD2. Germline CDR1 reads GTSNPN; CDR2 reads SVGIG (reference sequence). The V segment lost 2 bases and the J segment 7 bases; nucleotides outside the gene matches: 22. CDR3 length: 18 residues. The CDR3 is CAWSKPGLPIDRGGEQYF. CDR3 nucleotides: TGTGCCTGGAGTAAGCCGGGACTGCCGATAGACCGGGGGGGAGAGCAGTACTTC.

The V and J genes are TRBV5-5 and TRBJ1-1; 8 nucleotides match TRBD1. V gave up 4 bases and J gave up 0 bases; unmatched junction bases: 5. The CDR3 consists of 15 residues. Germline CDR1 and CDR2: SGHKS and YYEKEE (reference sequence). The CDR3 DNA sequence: TGTGCCAGCAGCCTTCGGACAGGGTTGAACACTGAAGCTTTCTTT. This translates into CASSLRTGLNTEAFF. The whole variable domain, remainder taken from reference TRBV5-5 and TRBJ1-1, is DAGVTQSPTHLIKTRGQQVTLRCSPISGHKSVSWYQQVLGQGPQFIFQYYEKEERGRGNFPDRFSARQFPNYSSELNVNALLLGDSALYLCASSLRTGLNTEAFFGQGTRLTVV.

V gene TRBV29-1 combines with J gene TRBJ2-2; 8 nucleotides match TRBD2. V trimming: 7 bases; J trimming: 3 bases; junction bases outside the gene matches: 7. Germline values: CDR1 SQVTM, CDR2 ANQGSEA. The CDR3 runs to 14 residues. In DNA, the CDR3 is TGCAGCGCCACACTAGCGGTCGACACCGGGGAGCTGTTTTTT. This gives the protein CSATLAVDTGELFF.

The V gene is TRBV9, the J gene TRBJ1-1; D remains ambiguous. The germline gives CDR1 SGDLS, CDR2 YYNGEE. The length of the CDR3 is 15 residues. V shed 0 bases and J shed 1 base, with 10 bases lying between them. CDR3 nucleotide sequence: TGTGCCAGCAGCGTAGGGTCTTTGCGGAACACTGAAGCTTTCTTT. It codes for CASSVGSLRNTEAFF.